These 18 T cell receptor beta chains originate from one sample sequenced in a study of long-term antiretroviral therapy in people with HIV. Samples were assayed with immunoSEQ v3.0 at survey level. Libraries were prepared by immunoSEQ multiplex PCR; TCRdb keeps only in-frame clonotypes and omits some of them. The sample lists approximately 20,000 clones; less than 80% were seen once. This specimen consisted of unsorted PBMCs, obtained 4.1 years after starting antiretroviral therapy. The receptors stem from a middle-aged woman with HIV.

This clone was recorded only once. The chain links TRBV5-8 to TRBJ1-4; the D is unclear. Looked up from germline, CDR1 is SGHTS and CDR2 is YDEGEE. V was clipped by 1 base and J by 4 bases, with 14 bases between them. The CDR3 consists of 16 residues. In nucleotides, the CDR3 is TGTGCCAGCAGCTTGAACATTTGGACGGTTAATGAAAAACTGTTTTTT. Translation gives CASSLNIWTVNEKLFF.

The chain is built from TRBV11-3 and TRBJ2-7, with 10 bases identical to TRBD2. This CDR3 has 15 residues. V was clipped by 5 bases and J by 0 bases; unmatched bases: 4. Germline CDR1 and CDR2: SGHNT and YENEEA. CDR3 nucleotide sequence: TGTGCCAGCAGCCGGACTAGCGGAACCTCCTACGAGCAGTACTTC. It translates to CASSRTSGTSYEQYF.

This chain uses TRBV7-9 with TRBJ1-2; D might be TRBD1 (5 bases). Trimming removed 3 bases at V and 3 bases at J, with 11 bases between. The CDR3 runs to 14 residues. Germline lookup yields CDR1 SEHNR and CDR2 FQNEAQ (reference sequence). CDR3 sequence: CASSFGGSDYGYTF. Here the CDR3 DNA reads TGTGCCAGCAGCTTCGGGGGGTCGGACTATGGCTACACCTTC.

The chain joins TRBV4-3 to TRBJ1-2; weak D call: TRBD1 (5 bases). The CDR3 sequence is 17 residues long. V was pared by 0 bases and J by 2 bases, with 16 bases between. The germline gives CDR1 LGHNA, CDR2 YSLEER. CDR3 amino acids: CASSQDRGVEGNYGYTF. In DNA form, the CDR3 reads TGCGCCAGCAGCCAAGATCGGGGGGTGGAGGGCAACTATGGCTACACCTTC.

This clone showed up just a few times. The V call is TRBV5-4, the J call TRBJ2-7, with TRBD2 identical over 9 bases. The germline CDR1 and CDR2 sequences are SGHNT and YYREEE (reference sequence). The CDR3 consists of 14 residues. Trimming cost V 7 bases and J 5 bases; bases outside gene matches: 10. In DNA form, the CDR3 reads TGTGCCAGCTCTGTAGCGGGAGTCAACGACGAGCAGTACTTC. Translated: CASSVAGVNDEQYF. Looking up the rest from reference TRBV5-4 and TRBJ2-7 gives the full variable domain: ETGVTQSPTHLIKTRGQQVTLRCSSQSGHNTVSWYQQALGQGPQFIFQYYREEENGRGNFPPRFSGLQFPNYSSELNVNALELDDSALYLCASSVAGVNDEQYFGPGTRLTVT.

DNA for the CDR3: TGTGCCAGCAGCCCCAAGGTGGGGGCCCCTGACGAAAAACTGTTTTTT. It codes for CASSPKVGAPDEKLFF. The rearrangement uses TRBV9 and TRBJ1-4; TRBD1 is a possible D gene (6 bases). Germline CDR1 SGDLS, CDR2 YYNGEE. The CDR3 spans 16 residues. Deletions cut 4 bases from V and 8 bases from J, with 21 bases between.

The gene calls are TRBV7-9 and TRBJ2-6; the D is unclear. Trimming shortened V by 7 bases and J by 4 bases, and 8 bases separated the two germline ends. The germline gives CDR1 SEHNR, CDR2 FQNEAQ (reference sequence). The CDR3 is 13 amino acids. CDR3 in DNA: TGTGCCAGCATCCTTCTAGGGGCCAACGTCCTGACTTTC. Protein product: CASILLGANVLTF.

The rearrangement uses TRBV11-1 and TRBJ1-1, with D uncertain. Trimming removed 1 base from V and 1 base from J, with 4 bases in between. Germline V gene sequence: CDR1 SGHAT, CDR2 FQDESV (reference sequence). This CDR3 has 13 amino acids. The CDR3 region is CASSLGANTEAFF. DNA for the CDR3: TGTGCCAGCAGCTTAGGGGCGAACACTGAAGCTTTCTTT.

This clone was counted once. The chain employs TRBV7-8 and TRBJ1-1, with 8 nucleotides matching TRBD1. Trimming at V came to 3 bases and at J to 4 bases, leaving 1 base not matched to a gene. Germline lookup yields CDR1 SGHVS and CDR2 FQNEAQ. This CDR3 comprises 13 residues. CDR3 bases: TGTGCCAGCAGCTTGACAGGGGCCACTGAAGCTTTCTTT. Translation gives CASSLTGATEAFF.

The rearrangement uses TRBV30 and TRBJ1-4, with D perhaps TRBD1 (5 bases). Trimming stripped 2 bases from V and 4 bases from J, with 11 bases between. The CDR3 runs 14 residues. CDR1 and CDR2 from the germline V gene are GTSNPN and SVGIG (reference sequence). The CDR3 region has the DNA TGTGCCTGGAGTCGGACGGACAATAATGAAAAACTGTTTTTT. This sequence encodes CAWSRTDNNEKLFF.

Judged by abundance, this clone is medium-sized. The V call is TRBV13, the J call TRBJ2-7; the D gene is possibly TRBD1 (5 bases). V was cut by 5 bases and J by 6 bases, with 17 bases left in between. CDR3 size: 14 residues. Germline CDR1 and CDR2: PRHDT and FYEKMQ (reference sequence). CDR3 nucleotides: TGTGCCAGCAGCATAACGACAGAGAGTAGCGAGCAGTACTTC. This sequence encodes CASSITTESSEQYF.

V gene TRBV27 combines with J gene TRBJ1-1, with 11 bases fitting TRBD1. Germline assignment: CDR1 MNHEY and CDR2 SMNVEV (reference sequence). Germline trimming cut 3 bases from V and 5 bases from J; bases unmatched to any gene: 14. This CDR3 region has 18 residues. Here the CDR3 DNA reads TGTGCCAGCAGTTTTATCTGGACAGGGGGCTCGATGAGGACTGAAGCTTTCTTT. Translation gives CASSFIWTGGSMRTEAFF.

The J gene is TRBJ2-7, the V gene TRBV9; D remains ambiguous. The germline V gene has CDR1 SGDLS and CDR2 YYNGEE. The CDR3 has 15 residues. Deletions cut 0 bases from V and 3 bases from J, with 13 bases between. CDR3: CASSVGAGEFYEQYF. The CDR3 DNA sequence: TGTGCCAGCAGCGTAGGGGCAGGTGAATTCTACGAGCAGTACTTC.

This chain links TRBV19 with TRBJ2-6; maybe TRBD1 (5 bases). The CDR3 runs 15 residues. Per the germline V gene, CDR1 is LNHDA and CDR2 is SQIVND (reference sequence). Between the trimmed V and J ends, which lost 11 bases and 2 bases, there was a span of 16 bases. The CDR3 DNA is TGTGCCTCTAATCAGGGTCCGACTGGGGCCAACGTCCTGACTTTC. Encoded protein: CASNQGPTGANVLTF.

The gene calls are TRBV7-6 and TRBJ2-7; 8 bases are shared with TRBD2. Germline V gene sequence: CDR1 SGHVS, CDR2 FNYEAQ. The junction had 22 bases not matched to a gene; V was cut back by 2 bases and J by 4 bases. This CDR3 is 20 amino acids long. This CDR3 is CASSLRGGSGIPPPPYEQYF. DNA for the CDR3: TGTGCCAGCAGCTTACGCGGGGGTAGCGGGATCCCCCCACCCCCTTACGAGCAGTACTTC.

This clone was observed a few times. V and J are TRBV7-8 and TRBJ2-1; D remains unclear. The V gene's germline CDR1 is SGHVS and CDR2 FQNEAQ. Trimming removed 1 base at V and 0 bases at J, with 7 bases between. The CDR3 extends over 15 amino acids. CDR3 region: CASSLDLSSYNEQFF. CDR3 coding DNA: TGTGCCAGCAGCTTAGACCTGAGCTCCTACAATGAGCAGTTCTTC.

CDR3 loop: CASSPGQGALQPQHF. The CDR3 coding sequence is TGTGCCAGCTCACCAGGACAGGGGGCACTTCAGCCCCAGCATTTT. The V call is TRBV18, the J call TRBJ1-5, with TRBD1 identical over 11 bases. CDR3 length: 15 residues. Trimming cost V 2 bases and J 6 bases; bases outside gene matches: 3. Looked up from germline, CDR1 is KGHSH and CDR2 is LQKENI.

The chain is built from TRBV14 and TRBJ1-1, with no clear D. The germline CDR1 and CDR2 sequences are SGHDN and FVKESK. This CDR3 is 14 amino acids long. V was cut by 3 bases and J by 4 bases, with 12 bases left in between. This chain's CDR3 is CASSHPGSGTEAFF. CDR3 DNA: TGTGCCAGCAGCCACCCGGGGTCTGGCACTGAAGCTTTCTTT.